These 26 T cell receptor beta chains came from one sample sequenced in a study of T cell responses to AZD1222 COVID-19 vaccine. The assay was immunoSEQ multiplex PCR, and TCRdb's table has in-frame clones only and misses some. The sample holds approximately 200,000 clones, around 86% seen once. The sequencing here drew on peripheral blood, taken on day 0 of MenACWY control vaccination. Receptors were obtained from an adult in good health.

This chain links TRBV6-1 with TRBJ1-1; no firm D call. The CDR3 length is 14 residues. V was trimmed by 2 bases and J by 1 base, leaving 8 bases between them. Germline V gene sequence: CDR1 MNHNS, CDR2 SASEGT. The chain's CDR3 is CASSERVGNTEAFF. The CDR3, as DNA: TGTGCCAGCAGTGAAAGAGTAGGGAACACTGAAGCTTTCTTT.

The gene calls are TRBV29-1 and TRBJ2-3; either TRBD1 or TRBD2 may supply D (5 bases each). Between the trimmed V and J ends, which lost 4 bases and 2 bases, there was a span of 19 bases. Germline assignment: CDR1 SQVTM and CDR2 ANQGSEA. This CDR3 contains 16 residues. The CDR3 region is CSVAGTSLVFTDTQYF. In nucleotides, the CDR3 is TGCAGCGTTGCGGGGACGTCTCTAGTTTTCACAGATACGCAGTATTTT.

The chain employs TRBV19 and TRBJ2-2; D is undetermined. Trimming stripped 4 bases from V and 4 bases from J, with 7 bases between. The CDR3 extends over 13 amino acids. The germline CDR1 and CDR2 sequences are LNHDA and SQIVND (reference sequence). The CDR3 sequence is CASSTAITGELFF. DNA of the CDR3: TGTGCCAGTAGTACCGCCATCACCGGGGAGCTGTTTTTT.

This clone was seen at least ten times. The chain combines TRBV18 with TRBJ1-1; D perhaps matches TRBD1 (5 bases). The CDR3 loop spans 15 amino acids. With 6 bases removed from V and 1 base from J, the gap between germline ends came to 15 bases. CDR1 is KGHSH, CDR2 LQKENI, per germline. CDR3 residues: CASSRPSGPNTEAFF. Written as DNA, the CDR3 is TGTGCCAGCTCCCGACCTTCGGGGCCGAACACTGAAGCTTTCTTT.

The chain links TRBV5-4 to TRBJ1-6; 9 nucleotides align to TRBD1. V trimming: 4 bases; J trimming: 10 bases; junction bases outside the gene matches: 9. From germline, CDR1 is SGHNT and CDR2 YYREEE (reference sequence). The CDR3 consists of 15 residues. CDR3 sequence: CASSLGRDRDSPLHF. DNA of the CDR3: TGTGCCAGCAGCCTTGGCCGGGACAGGGACTCACCCCTCCACTTT.

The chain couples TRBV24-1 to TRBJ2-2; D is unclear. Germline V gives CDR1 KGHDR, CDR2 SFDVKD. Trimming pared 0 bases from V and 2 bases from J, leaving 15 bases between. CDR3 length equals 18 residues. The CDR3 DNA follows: TGTGCCACCAGTGATTTGCAAGGCGGAACACCCAACACCGGGGAGCTGTTTTTT. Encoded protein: CATSDLQGGTPNTGELFF.

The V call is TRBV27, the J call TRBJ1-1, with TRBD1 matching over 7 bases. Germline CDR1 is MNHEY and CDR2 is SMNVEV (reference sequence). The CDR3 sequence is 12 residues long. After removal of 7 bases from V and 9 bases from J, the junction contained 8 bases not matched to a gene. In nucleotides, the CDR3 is TGTGCCAGCATAGGGGGCGACCATAAAGCTTTCTTT. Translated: CASIGGDHKAFF.

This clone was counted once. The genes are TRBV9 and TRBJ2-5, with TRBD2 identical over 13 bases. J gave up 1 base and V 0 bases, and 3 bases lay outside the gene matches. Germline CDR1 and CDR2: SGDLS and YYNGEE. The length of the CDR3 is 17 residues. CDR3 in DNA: TGTGCCAGCAGCGTAGGACTAGCGGGGGGTTCCCAAGAGACCCAGTACTTC. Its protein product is CASSVGLAGGSQETQYF.

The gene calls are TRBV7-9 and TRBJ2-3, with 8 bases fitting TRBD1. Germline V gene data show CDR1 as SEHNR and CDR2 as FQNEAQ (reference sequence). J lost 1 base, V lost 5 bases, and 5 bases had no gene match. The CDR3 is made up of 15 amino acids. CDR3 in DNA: TGTGCCAGCAGCGTTGACAGGGGCCGCACAGATACGCAGTATTTT. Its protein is CASSVDRGRTDTQYF.

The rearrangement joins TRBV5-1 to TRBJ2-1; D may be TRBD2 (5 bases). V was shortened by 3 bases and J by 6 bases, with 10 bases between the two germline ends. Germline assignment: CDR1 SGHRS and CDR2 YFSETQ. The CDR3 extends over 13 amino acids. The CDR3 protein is CASSWNAGNEQFF. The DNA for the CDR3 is TGCGCCAGCAGCTGGAATGCGGGCAATGAGCAGTTCTTC.

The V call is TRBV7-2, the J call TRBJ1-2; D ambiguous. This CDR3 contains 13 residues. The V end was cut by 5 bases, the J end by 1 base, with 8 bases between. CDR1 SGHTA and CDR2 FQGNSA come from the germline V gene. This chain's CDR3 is CASSPDNNYGYTF. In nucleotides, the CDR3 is TGTGCCAGCAGCCCCGACAATAACTATGGCTACACCTTC.

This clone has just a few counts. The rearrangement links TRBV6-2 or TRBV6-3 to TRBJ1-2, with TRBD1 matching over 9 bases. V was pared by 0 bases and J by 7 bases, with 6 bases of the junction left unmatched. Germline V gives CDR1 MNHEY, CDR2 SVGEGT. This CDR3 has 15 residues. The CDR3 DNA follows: TGTGCCAGCAGTTACTCTAGGACAGGGGATCTTGGCTACACCTTC. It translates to CASSYSRTGDLGYTF.

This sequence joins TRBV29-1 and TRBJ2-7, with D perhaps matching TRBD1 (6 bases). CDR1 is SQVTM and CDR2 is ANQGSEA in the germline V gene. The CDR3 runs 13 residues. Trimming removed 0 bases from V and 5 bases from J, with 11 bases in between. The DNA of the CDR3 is TGCAGCGTTGAAGATATGGCAGGGGACGAGCAGTACTTC. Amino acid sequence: CSVEDMAGDEQYF.

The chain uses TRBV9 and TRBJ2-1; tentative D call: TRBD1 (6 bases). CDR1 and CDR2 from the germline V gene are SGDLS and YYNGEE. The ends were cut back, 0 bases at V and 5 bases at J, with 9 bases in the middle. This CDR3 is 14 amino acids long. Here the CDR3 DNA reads TGTGCCAGCAGCGTAGACAGGGTAGACAATGAGCAGTTCTTC. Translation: CASSVDRVDNEQFF.

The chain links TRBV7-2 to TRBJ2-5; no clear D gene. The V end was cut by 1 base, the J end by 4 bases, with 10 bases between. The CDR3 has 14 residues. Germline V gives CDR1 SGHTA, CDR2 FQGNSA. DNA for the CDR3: TGTGCCAGCAGCTTAGGGCGCCCCCCAGAGACCCAGTACTTC. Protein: CASSLGRPPETQYF.

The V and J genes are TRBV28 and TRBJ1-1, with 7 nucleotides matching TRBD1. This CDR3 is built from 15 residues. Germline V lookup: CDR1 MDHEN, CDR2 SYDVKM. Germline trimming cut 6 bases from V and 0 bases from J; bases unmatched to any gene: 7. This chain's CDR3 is CASSPTGQMNTEAFF. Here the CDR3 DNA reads TGTGCCAGCAGCCCAACGGGACAGATGAACACTGAAGCTTTCTTT.

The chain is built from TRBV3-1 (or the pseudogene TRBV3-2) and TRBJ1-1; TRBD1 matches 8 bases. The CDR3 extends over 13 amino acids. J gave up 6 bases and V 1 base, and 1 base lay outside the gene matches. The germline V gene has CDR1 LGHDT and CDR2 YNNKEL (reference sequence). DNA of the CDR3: TGTGCCAGCAGCCAAGGGACAGGGCCTGAAGCTTTCTTT. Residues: CASSQGTGPEAFF.

CDR3 region: CALQQGEGYNSPLHF. Here the CDR3 DNA reads TGTGCCTTACAGCAGGGTGAAGGCTATAATTCACCCCTCCACTTT. J is TRBJ1-6 and V is TRBV30, with D tentatively TRBD1 (5 bases). Germline V gene sequence: CDR1 GTSNPN, CDR2 SVGIG (reference sequence). The CDR3 contains 15 residues. V lost 7 bases and J lost 3, with 16 bases in between.

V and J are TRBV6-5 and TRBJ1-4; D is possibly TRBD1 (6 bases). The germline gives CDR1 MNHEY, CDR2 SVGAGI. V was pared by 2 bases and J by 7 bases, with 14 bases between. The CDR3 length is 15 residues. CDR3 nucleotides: TGTGCCAGCAGTTACGGCCGGGGGCCTAGTGAAAAACTGTTTTTT. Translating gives CASSYGRGPSEKLFF.

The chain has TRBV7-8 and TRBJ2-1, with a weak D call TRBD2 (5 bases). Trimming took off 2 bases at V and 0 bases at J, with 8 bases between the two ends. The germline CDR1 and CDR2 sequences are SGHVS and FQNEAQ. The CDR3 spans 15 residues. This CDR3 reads CASSLTGSSYNEQFF. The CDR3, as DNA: TGTGCCAGCAGCTTAACGGGGAGCTCCTACAATGAGCAGTTCTTC.

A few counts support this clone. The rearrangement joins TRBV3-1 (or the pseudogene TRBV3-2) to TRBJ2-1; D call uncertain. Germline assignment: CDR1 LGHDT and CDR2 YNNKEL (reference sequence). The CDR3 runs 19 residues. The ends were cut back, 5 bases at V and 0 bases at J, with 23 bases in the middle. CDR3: CASSSRARSSPSSYNEQFF. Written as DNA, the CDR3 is TGTGCCAGCAGCTCACGCGCCCGTTCGAGTCCCAGCTCCTACAATGAGCAGTTCTTC.

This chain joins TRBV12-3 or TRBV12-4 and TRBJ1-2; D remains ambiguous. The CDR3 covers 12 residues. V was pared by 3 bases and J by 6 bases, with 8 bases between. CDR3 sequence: CASSFEGDGYTF. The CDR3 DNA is TGTGCCAGCAGTTTTGAGGGAGATGGCTACACCTTC.

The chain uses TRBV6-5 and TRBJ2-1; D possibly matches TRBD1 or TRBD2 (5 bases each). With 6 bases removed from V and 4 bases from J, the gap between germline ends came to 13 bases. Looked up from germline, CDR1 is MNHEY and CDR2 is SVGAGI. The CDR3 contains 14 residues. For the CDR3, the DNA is TGTGCCAGCAGCCCCGGGACCGCTTACAATGAGCAGTTCTTC. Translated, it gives CASSPGTAYNEQFF.

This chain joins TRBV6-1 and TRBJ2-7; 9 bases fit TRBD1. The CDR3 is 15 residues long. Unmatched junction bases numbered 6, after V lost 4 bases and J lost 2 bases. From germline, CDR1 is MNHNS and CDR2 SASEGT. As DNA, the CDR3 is TGTGCCAGCAGTGCCGGGACAGGGATAGCCTACGAGCAGTACTTC. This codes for CASSAGTGIAYEQYF.

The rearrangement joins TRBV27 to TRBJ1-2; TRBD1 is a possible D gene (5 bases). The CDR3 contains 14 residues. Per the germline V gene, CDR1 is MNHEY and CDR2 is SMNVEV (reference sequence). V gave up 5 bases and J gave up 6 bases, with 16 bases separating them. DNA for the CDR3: TGTGCCAGCAGTACCCCCGGGACGGCTAATGGCTACACCTTC. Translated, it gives CASSTPGTANGYTF.

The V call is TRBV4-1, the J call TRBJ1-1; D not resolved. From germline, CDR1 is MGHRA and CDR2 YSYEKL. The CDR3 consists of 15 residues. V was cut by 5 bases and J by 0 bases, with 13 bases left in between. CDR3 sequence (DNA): TGCGCCAGCAGCTCCCCAGGACGGGTGAACACTGAAGCTTTCTTT. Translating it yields CASSSPGRVNTEAFF.